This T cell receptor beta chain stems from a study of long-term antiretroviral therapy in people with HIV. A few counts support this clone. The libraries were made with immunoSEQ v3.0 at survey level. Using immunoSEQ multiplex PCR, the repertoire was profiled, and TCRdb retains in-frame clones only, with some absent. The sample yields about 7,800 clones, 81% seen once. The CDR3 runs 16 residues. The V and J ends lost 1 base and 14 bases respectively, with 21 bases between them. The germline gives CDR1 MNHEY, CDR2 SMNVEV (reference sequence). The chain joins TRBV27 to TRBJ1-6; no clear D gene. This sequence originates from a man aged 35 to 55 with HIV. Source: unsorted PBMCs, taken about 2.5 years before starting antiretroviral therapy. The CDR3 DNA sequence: TGTGCCAGCAGTTTATTCGAGGGCAGATTGACCCTGGCCCTCCACTTT. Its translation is CASSLFEGRLTLALHF.